This T cell receptor (beta chain) was profiled in a study of T-cell reconstitution after alpha-beta-depleted transplantation in children. General observations from the study: In patients about two months after transplant, alpha-beta T cells reportedly arose from several hundred expanded graft clones. Surviving recipient T cells and intrathymic progenitors accounted for some patients' high TCRbeta diversity at day 60.

The germline gives CDR1 MNHEY, CDR2 SVGAGI. V shed 0 bases, J shed 0 bases, and the junction held 2 bases outside the gene matches. The CDR3 consists of 17 residues. It was with unique molecular identifiers that the TCRbeta library was prepared. In TCRdb, the PCR reads were re-called with MiXCR into one record per CDR3 protein. The table lists under 50,000 distinct CDR3 sequences, about 10% of them singletons. This clonotype turned up a few times. Its antigen is unidentified. The source material was PBMCs, mostly from graft donor cells, sampled 60 days after TCRalphabeta/CD19-depleted stem cell transplant. The sequence came from a male patient aged 2 to 10 who had a stem cell transplant for chronic granulomatous disease, so the T cells may come from the graft donor. The rearrangement links TRBV6-5 to TRBJ2-6; TRBD1 matches 7 bases. The CDR3 here is CASSYSGQPSGANVLTF. The CDR3 DNA sequence: TGTGCCAGCAGTTACTCGGGACAGCCCTCTGGGGCCAACGTCCTGACTTTC.